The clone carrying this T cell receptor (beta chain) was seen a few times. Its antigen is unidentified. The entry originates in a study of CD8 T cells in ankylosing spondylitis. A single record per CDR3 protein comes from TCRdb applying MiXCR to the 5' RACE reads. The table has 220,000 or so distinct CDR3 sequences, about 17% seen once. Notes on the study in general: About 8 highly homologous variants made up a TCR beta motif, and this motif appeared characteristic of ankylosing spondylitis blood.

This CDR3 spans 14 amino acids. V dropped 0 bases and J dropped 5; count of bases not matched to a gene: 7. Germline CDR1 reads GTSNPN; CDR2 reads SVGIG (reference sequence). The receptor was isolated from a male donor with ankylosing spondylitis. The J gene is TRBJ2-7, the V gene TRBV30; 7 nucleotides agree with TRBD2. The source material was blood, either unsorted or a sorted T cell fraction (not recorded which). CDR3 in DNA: TGTGCCTGGAGTGTACGCGGGAGTACCCACGAGCAGTACTTC. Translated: CAWSVRGSTHEQYF.